This T cell receptor beta chain was observed in a study of early T cells in non-severe SARS-CoV-2 infection. Regarding the study as a whole: Database matching using VDJdb favored anti-spike CD8 responses, with private and CD4 specificities left missing.

There are many counts of this clonotype. Its antigen is still unknown. V dropped 0 bases and J dropped 7 bases, with 19 bases sitting between them. This CDR3 has 17 residues. Germline CDR1 reads LGHDT; CDR2 reads YNNKEL (reference sequence). Researchers tagged individual cDNA molecules with unique molecular identifiers. Via MiXCR, TCRdb re-called the 5' RACE reads, giving one row per CDR3 protein. The sample holds some 90,000 distinct CDR3 sequences; under 15% are singletons and the top ten take 5.5%. The V and J genes are TRBV3-1 and TRBJ1-5, with D uncertain. This receptor was obtained from an adult who was a healthcare worker with PCR-confirmed SARS-CoV-2 infection or an uninfected control (not recorded which). The sample consisted of whole blood. The CDR3 loop reads CASSQDLSGSGRQPQHF. In nucleotides, the CDR3 is TGTGCCAGCAGCCAAGATCTTTCCGGGAGTGGAAGACAGCCCCAGCATTTT. Using reference TRBV3-1 and TRBJ1-5 for the parts outside the CDR3, the full variable domain is DTAVSQTPKYLVTQMGNDKSIKCEQNLGHDTMYWYKQDSKKFLKIMFSYNNKELIINETVPNRFSPKSPDKAHLNLHINSLELGDSAVYFCASSQDLSGSGRQPQHFGDGTRLSIL.